Each of the 20 T cell receptor beta chains below was sequenced from the same sample in a study of shared clonotypes between healthy human individuals. Method: immunoSEQ multiplex PCR; TCRdb's copy keeps in-frame clones and lacks some. Altogether 400,000 to 500,000 clones are present, 79% being singletons, with the ten largest covering more than 10%. The sequenced sample was PBMCs. Receptors originate from a woman between 40 and 55 years old in good health. Some clones in this sample may be carry-over from other donors' samples.

This chain joins TRBV28 and TRBJ1-3, with D unresolved. Trimming removed 8 bases from V and 4 bases from J, with 6 bases in between. Germline assignment: CDR1 MDHEN and CDR2 SYDVKM. The CDR3 spans 11 residues. CDR3 sequence (DNA): TGTGCCAGCGGAGAGGGAAACACCATATATTTT. This encodes CASGEGNTIYF.

The count of this clone is one. The chain combines TRBV2 with TRBJ2-1, with a weak D call TRBD2 (6 bases). The V and J ends lost 4 bases and 2 bases respectively, with 15 bases between them. Germline CDR1 SNHLY, CDR2 FYNNEI. This CDR3 has 16 amino acids. The CDR3 loop is CASSVGFRRAYNEQFF. The CDR3, as DNA: TGTGCCAGCAGTGTTGGTTTCCGGAGGGCCTACAATGAGCAGTTCTTC.

This clone appeared many times. J is TRBJ1-2 and V is TRBV28, with 10 bases that match TRBD1. This CDR3 contains 14 residues. Germline trimming cut 5 bases from V and 4 bases from J; bases unmatched to any gene: 4. Per the germline V gene, CDR1 is MDHEN and CDR2 is SYDVKM. DNA of the CDR3: TGTGCCAGCAGTCCGACAGGGGGCGTCTATGGCTACACCTTC. It codes for CASSPTGGVYGYTF.

V usage is TRBV7-9 and J usage is TRBJ2-1; the match to TRBD1 covers 10 bases. With 4 bases clipped from V and 2 bases from J, the junction kept 14 bases outside the gene matches. The CDR3 sequence is 19 residues long. The germline gives CDR1 SEHNR, CDR2 FQNEAQ (reference sequence). This CDR3 is CASSSTRDRGPGAYNEQFF. The CDR3 nucleotides are TGTGCCAGCAGCTCCACCCGGGACAGGGGACCCGGGGCCTACAATGAGCAGTTCTTC.

DNA of the CDR3: TGTGCCAGCAGCTTAGTGGGACAAACCCAAGAGACCCAGTACTTC. Translation: CASSLVGQTQETQYF. V is TRBV7-2 and J is TRBJ2-5; perhaps TRBD1 as D (6 bases). The CDR3 sequence is 15 residues long. Germline lookup yields CDR1 SGHTA and CDR2 FQGNSA. V was clipped by 1 base and J by 1 base, with 10 bases between them.

The chain uses TRBV16 and TRBJ1-2, with no clear D. Germline CDR1 reads KGHSY; CDR2 reads FQNENV. V gave up 2 bases and J gave up 10 bases, with 17 bases separating them. The CDR3 consists of 14 residues. DNA for the CDR3: TGTGCCAGCAGCCAAAGGCAGGCCTTTTTGGACTACACCTTC. Amino acids: CASSQRQAFLDYTF.

The rearrangement joins TRBV6-1 to TRBJ1-1; TRBD1 aligns across 10 bases. Unmatched junction bases numbered 3, after V lost 2 bases and J lost 3 bases. CDR1 is MNHNS and CDR2 is SASEGT in the germline V gene. The CDR3 totals 15 residues. CDR3 protein: CASSERTGGYTEAFF. For the CDR3, the DNA is TGTGCCAGCAGTGAACGGACAGGGGGGTACACTGAAGCTTTCTTT.

The rearrangement joins TRBV15 to TRBJ2-7; D might be TRBD2 (6 bases). Germline assignment: CDR1 LNHNV and CDR2 YYDKDF (reference sequence). The CDR3 is 13 amino acids. Between the trimmed V and J ends, which lost 6 bases and 1 base, there was a span of 10 bases. The CDR3 reads CATSMGRSYEQYF. Written as DNA, the CDR3 is TGTGCCACCAGTATGGGGAGGTCCTACGAGCAGTACTTC.

Points on this clone: A read error is likely here: a far larger clone is one base away. The J gene is TRBJ1-5, the V gene TRBV6-1, with a tentative D call TRBD1 (5 bases). The germline V gene has CDR1 MNHNS and CDR2 SASEGT. CDR3 length equals 14 residues. The CDR3 region has the DNA TGTGCCTGCAGTTCAGTGGGGCCCAATCAGCCCCAGCATTTT. It encodes CACSSVGPNQPQHF.

The rearrangement joins TRBV7-8 to TRBJ1-2, with TRBD1 identical over 7 bases. The V segment lost 5 bases and the J segment 7 bases; nucleotides outside the gene matches: 7. CDR3 size: 13 residues. Germline CDR1 is SGHVS and CDR2 is FQNEAQ. The CDR3 loop is CASSRTGDSGYTF. The CDR3, as DNA: TGTGCCAGCAGCCGAACAGGGGACTCTGGCTACACCTTC.

The chain joins TRBV12-5 to TRBJ2-1; possible D gene TRBD2, 5 bases. The CDR3 has 14 residues. V was trimmed by 4 bases and J by 5 bases, leaving 12 bases between them. Germline loops: CDR1 LGHNT, CDR2 FRNRAP. The CDR3 loop reads CASGSFAEDNEQFF. The DNA of the CDR3 is TGTGCTAGTGGTTCCTTCGCGGAGGACAATGAGCAGTTCTTC.

Turning to this clone: This is likely an artifact of a read error, given a far larger clone one base away. The chain recombines TRBV4-3 with TRBJ1-4; TRBD1 might be the D (5 bases). The CDR3 runs 14 residues. Per germline, CDR1 LGHNA and CDR2 YSLEER. The CDR3 region has the DNA TGCGTCAGCAGCCACGACAGTTCTAATGAAAAACTGTTTTTT. Residues: CVSSHDSSNEKLFF.

This clone was picked up many times. This rearrangement joins TRBV28 to TRBJ1-2; 9 nucleotides line up with TRBD1. Per the germline V gene, CDR1 is MDHEN and CDR2 is SYDVKM. The V segment lost 6 bases and the J segment 3 bases; nucleotides outside the gene matches: 11. CDR3 length: 16 amino acids. This CDR3 is CASRSLRQGVYYGYTF. The CDR3 region has the DNA TGTGCCAGCAGATCCCTTAGACAGGGGGTTTACTATGGCTACACCTTC.

The V gene is TRBV4-2, the J gene TRBJ2-1, with TRBD2 matching over 14 bases. After removal of 4 bases from V and 8 bases from J, the junction contained 7 bases not matched to a gene. The CDR3 covers 16 residues. Per the germline V gene, CDR1 is LGHNA and CDR2 is YNFKEQ. The CDR3 spells CASSLRTSGRFDEQFF. The CDR3, as DNA: TGTGCCAGCAGCCTCCGGACTAGCGGGAGGTTCGATGAGCAGTTCTTC.

J is TRBJ2-1 and V is TRBV4-3; the match to TRBD2 covers 9 bases. CDR3 size: 15 residues. With V trimmed by 0 bases and J by 10 bases, 7 bases remained unmatched. The V gene's germline CDR1 is LGHNA and CDR2 YSLEER. CDR3 region: CASSQEAGGIREQFF. The DNA for the CDR3 is TGCGCCAGCAGCCAAGAGGCGGGAGGGATAAGAGAGCAGTTCTTC.

This chain uses TRBV2 with TRBJ1-3; D is possibly TRBD1 (6 bases). CDR1 and CDR2 (germline): SNHLY, FYNNEI. V dropped 1 base and J dropped 3 bases, with 10 bases sitting between them. The CDR3 length is 15 residues. CDR3 DNA sequence: TGTGCCAGCAGTGAAGAAGGGGGATATGGAAACACCATATATTTT. Encoded protein: CASSEEGGYGNTIYF. Full variable domain (remainder filled in from reference TRBV2 and TRBJ1-3): EPEVTQTPSHQVTQMGQEVILRCVPISNHLYFYWYRQILGQKVEFLVSFYNNEISEKSEIFDDQFSVERPDGSNFTLKIRSTKLEDSAMYFCASSEEGGYGNTIYFGEGSWLTVV.

This clone appeared once. J is TRBJ2-2 and V is TRBV5-1; 7 nucleotides match TRBD2. V was pared by 3 bases and J by 5 bases, with 10 bases of the junction left unmatched. The CDR3 has 16 amino acids. CDR1 and CDR2 from the germline V gene are SGHRS and YFSETQ. The CDR3 region is CASSWAGTTETGELFF. The CDR3 region has the DNA TGCGCCAGCAGCTGGGCCGGGACTACGGAAACCGGGGAGCTGTTTTTT.

The CDR3 loop is CASSPGLAGGTGELFF. In nucleotides, the CDR3 is TGTGCCAGCAGCCCCGGACTAGCGGGAGGCACCGGGGAGCTGTTTTTT. V usage is TRBV7-8 and J usage is TRBJ2-2; 14 nucleotides align to TRBD2. The junction had 3 bases not matched to a gene; V was cut back by 5 bases and J by 4 bases. The CDR3 is 16 amino acids. The germline CDR1 and CDR2 sequences are SGHVS and FQNEAQ.

This clone was seen at least ten times. The chain has TRBV18 and TRBJ1-6, with D maybe TRBD1 (5 bases). CDR3 length equals 16 residues. V was pared by 4 bases and J by 0 bases, with 10 bases between. The germline V gene has CDR1 KGHSH and CDR2 LQKENI. CDR3 DNA: TGTGCCAGCTCACTCGGGACGGACTCCTATAATTCACCCCTCCACTTT. This codes for CASSLGTDSYNSPLHF.

There are a few counts of this clone. The chain has TRBV15 and TRBJ1-5; D is uncertain. The V end was cut by 1 base, the J end by 3 bases, with 10 bases between. CDR1 and CDR2 (germline): LNHNV, YYDKDF (reference sequence). This CDR3 region has 15 residues. The CDR3 coding sequence is TGTGCCACCAGCAGAGTACGCAATTACAATCAGCCCCAGCATTTT. Translated: CATSRVRNYNQPQHF.